This T cell receptor beta chain was recovered during a study of T cell clonality in common variable immunodeficiency (dated by TCRdb to between 2014 and 2016). For sequencing, equivalent amounts of genomic DNA were input from CVID and control samples. For every sample, a 60 bp segment covering the rearranged TCRbeta CDR3 region was amplified and then sequenced. The immunoSEQ assay, a bias-corrected multiplex PCR combined with high-throughput sequencing, was used to amplify TCRbeta. From the authors' description of their analysis: Every unique nucleotide sequence was considered a clone and was annotated with V, D and J genes, copy number and frequency. Sequences were labeled productive if in frame, and non-productive if out of frame or containing stop codons. Clonality was calculated from Shannon's entropy as previously described. The predicted amino acid sequences of productive clones were used to derive mean CDR3 Kyte-Doolittle hydropathy. Hierarchical clustering of scaled V gene usage was performed with the R hclust function using Manhattan distance and complete linkage. Clone sharing by CDR3 amino acid sequence was assessed by resampling 12 repertoires per group over 100 rounds. The repertoires were screened for some 70 published EBV-specific TCRbeta sequences and roughly 240 published CMV-specific TCRbeta sequences. Analysis left out a couple of CVID samples that produced under 10,000 sequences, so 40 to 45 CVID repertoires remained. Drawn from immuneACCESS, this table holds only the in-frame rearrangements with V and J called that TCRdb kept. Clones are partly lost; checked studies trace under half to an unresolved V gene and leave the rest unexplained. That table furnishes V, J and clone size, whereas the DNA furnished D and trimming. This sample is represented by around 45,000 clones, with no singletons among them. Approximately 0.68% of the sample goes to the ten largest clones.

Most CVID patients and most healthy controls were of Caucasian heritage. Heparinized peripheral whole blood samples of about 5 to 8 ml were collected from each donor. Genomic DNA from adults with common variable immune deficiency (CVID) and from healthy adult controls was used for sequencing of TCRbeta CDR3 repertoires. The control group comprised around 22 healthy adult volunteers, about twelve female and roughly ten male, aged about 20 to 70 years with a mean age of roughly 32. Diluted blood was density-centrifuged over Hypaque 1077 or Ficoll-Paque to isolate peripheral blood mononuclear cells. Genomic DNA was obtained from unsorted mononuclear cells using either Qiagen column purification or a centrifugation-based method. Beyond this particular receptor, the publication reports: Even though DNA input was the same, control samples had an average of about 80,000 unique sequences each, compared with approximately 32,000 in CVID samples. Compared with healthy controls, CVID subjects showed increased TCRbeta clonality (t-test p = 0.018), a feature most characteristic of about a third of subjects. CVID TCRbeta sequences reportedly showed fewer deletions and N-nucleotide insertions and lacked highly modified clones with 13 or more V deletions. Fewer TCRbeta clones were shared among CVID subjects than among healthy controls (p < 0.0001). Patient heterogeneity within the CVID cohort put limits on correlating repertoire features with clinical complications. The authors noted that sequencing repertoires of T cell subpopulations would be needed to clarify what caused the increased clonality in CVID.

The sample holds many counts of this clone. The antigen it binds to is not known. The CDR3 goes on 3 residues after the read ends, and that part is filled in from the germline J gene. V trim: 6 bases; J trim: 2 bases; unmatched bases: 6. CDR1 and CDR2, looked up from the germline V gene, are SQVTM and ANQGSEA. There are 13 amino acids in the CDR3, from cysteine to phenylalanine inclusive. Only the CDR3 bases that were read are kept: 30 of them, in frame from base 1. Specimen: peripheral blood mononuclear cells. The rearranged chain carries TRBV29-1 and TRBJ2-5; TRBD1 aligns with 7 central bases. The source is a person between 18 and 75 years old in good health. The CDR3 is CSVLGRGQETQYF. CDR3 bases read: TGCAGCGTCTTGGGCAGGGGGCAAGAGACC.